The 28 T cell receptor beta chains reported below all come from one sample, sequenced in a study of response to subunit inactivated influenza vaccine. TCRdb analysed the RT-PCR reads with MiXCR anew, one entry per CDR3 protein. The repertoire holds 300,000 to 350,000 distinct CDR3 sequences, with 21% as singletons. The specimen was PBMCs from blood, collected approximately 20 months after vaccination. The source of these receptors is a man aged 50-75 years who received an inactivated influenza vaccine.

The V gene is TRBV7-6, the J gene TRBJ2-7; D is perhaps TRBD2 (6 bases). The CDR3 is made up of 16 amino acids. Trimming removed 1 base from V and 0 bases from J, with 13 bases in between. CDR1 and CDR2 (germline): SGHVS, FNYEAQ. The CDR3 DNA follows: TGTGCCAGCAGCTTAGGTGGTGGGGGGAGCTCCTACGAGCAGTACTTC. Translation: CASSLGGGGSSYEQYF.

The chain joins TRBV5-6 to TRBJ2-7, with unresolved D. CDR1 and CDR2 (germline): SGHDT, YYEEEE. The CDR3 loop spans 14 amino acids. V lost 4 bases, J lost 0 bases, and 11 bases lay in between. CDR3 protein: CASSPLPGSYEQYF. The CDR3 DNA reads TGTGCCAGCAGCCCCCTCCCAGGCTCCTACGAGCAGTACTTC.

Concerning this clonotype itself: At one of its ends the junction is not consistent with the germline gene, which may arise from a read error. The CDR3: CASSYNRDRVSQSTDMQYF. CDR3 nucleotide sequence: TGTGCCAGCAGTTACAACCGCGACAGGGTATCCCAAAGCACAGATATGCAGTATTTT. The chain couples TRBV6-2 or TRBV6-3 to TRBJ2-3; 7 bases map to TRBD1. Germline V gives CDR1 MNHEY, CDR2 SVGEGT. CDR3 size: 19 residues.

The V and J genes are TRBV11-1 and TRBJ2-7; weak D call: TRBD2 (6 bases). Germline CDR1 SGHAT, CDR2 FQDESV (reference sequence). V dropped 5 bases and J dropped 0 bases, with 26 bases sitting between them. CDR3 length equals 19 residues. CDR3 loop: CASSPGEVWGPSSSYEQYF. CDR3 sequence (DNA): TGTGCCAGCAGCCCCGGGGAGGTCTGGGGACCGTCGAGCTCCTACGAGCAGTACTTC.

The DNA of the CDR3 is TGCAGTGCTACTCTAGCGCTTTACAATGAGCAGTTCTTC. Amino acid sequence: CSATLALYNEQFF. The chain couples TRBV20-1 to TRBJ2-1, with D perhaps matching TRBD2 (6 bases). The V end lost 4 bases, the J end lost 4 bases, and 11 bases lay between the germline ends. The V gene's germline CDR1 is DFQATT and CDR2 SNEGSKA (reference sequence). This CDR3 has 13 amino acids.

The gene calls are TRBV7-2 and TRBJ1-2, with TRBD1 identical over 8 bases. The CDR3 sequence is 14 residues long. CDR1 is SGHTA, CDR2 FQGNSA, per germline. With 4 bases clipped from V and 3 bases from J, the junction kept 4 bases outside the gene matches. CDR3 sequence: CASSYDRGDYGYTF. In DNA, the CDR3 is TGTGCCAGCAGCTACGACAGGGGCGACTATGGCTACACCTTC.

The sample holds a few counts of this clonotype. The CDR3 loop reads CSVAGLDSFEEQYF. The CDR3 DNA reads as TGCAGCGTCGCAGGCCTTGACAGTTTCGAAGAGCAGTACTTC. V is TRBV29-1 and J is TRBJ2-7; a weak D match, TRBD1 (5 bases). V dropped 6 bases and J dropped 7 bases, with 22 bases sitting between them. The CDR3 is made up of 14 amino acids. Germline V gives CDR1 SQVTM, CDR2 ANQGSEA.

The chain couples TRBV20-1 to TRBJ1-2; D perhaps matches TRBD1 (6 bases). Germline V gene data show CDR1 as DFQATT and CDR2 as SNEGSKA (reference sequence). The germline V and J ends were trimmed by 6 bases and 4 bases, with 18 bases remaining between them. The CDR3 covers 14 residues. The CDR3 sequence is CSATARQASYGYTF. CDR3 nucleotide sequence: TGCAGTGCCACCGCTCGACAGGCGTCCTATGGCTACACCTTC.

The V and J genes are TRBV10-2 and TRBJ2-1; TRBD2 agrees at 10 bases. The CDR3 runs 15 residues. From germline, CDR1 is WSHSY and CDR2 SAAADI. Trimming took 8 bases from V and 4 from J; bases not matched to a gene: 8. In nucleotides, the CDR3 is TGCGCCAGCGCTCCTACTAGCGGGGTTTACAATGAGCAGTTCTTC. This codes for CASAPTSGVYNEQFF.

This clonotype has just a few counts. The chain employs TRBV12-3 or TRBV12-4 and TRBJ1-1, with 8 nucleotides matching TRBD1. V shed 3 bases, J shed 4 bases, and the junction held 10 bases outside the gene matches. CDR3 length: 16 residues. The CDR3, as DNA: TGTGCCAGCAGTTTTTCCCCCGGGACAGGAGCCACTGAAGCTTTCTTT. Protein product: CASSFSPGTGATEAFF.

This clonotype was detected ten times or more. The chain joins TRBV7-2 to TRBJ2-7; 9 bases are shared with TRBD2. Germline V gene lookup returns CDR1 SGHTA and CDR2 FQGNSA. J gave up 2 bases and V 8 bases, and 7 bases lay outside the gene matches. The CDR3 sequence is 14 residues long. The CDR3 protein is CASSPGLAAYEQYF. The CDR3 region has the DNA TGTGCCAGCTCACCGGGACTAGCAGCCTACGAGCAGTACTTC.

V gene TRBV12-3 or TRBV12-4 combines with J gene TRBJ2-7; D might be TRBD1 (5 bases). Trimming removed 4 bases at V and 0 bases at J, with 7 bases between. This CDR3 has 13 amino acids. CDR3 coding DNA: TGTGCCAGCAGTTGGGGCAGCTCCTACGAGCAGTACTTC. Translated: CASSWGSSYEQYF.

Note on this clonotype: Since a much larger clone is just one base distant, this may be a read error. The chain joins TRBV7-9 to TRBJ1-4; D is unresolved. The CDR3 sequence is 17 residues long. Germline values: CDR1 SEHNR, CDR2 FQNEAQ (reference sequence). V lost 4 bases and J lost 12, with 27 bases in between. Here the CDR3 DNA reads TGTGCCAGCAGCTCAGGAGGAGGGCCTTCCTCAGTGGGAGAACTGTTTTTT. Protein sequence: CASSSGGGPSSVGELFF.

V is TRBV5-4 and J is TRBJ1-4; 8 nucleotides match TRBD1. Germline values: CDR1 SGHNT, CDR2 YYREEE (reference sequence). The trim removed 3 bases at V and 13 bases at J, leaving 5 bases unmatched. This CDR3 contains 12 residues. CDR3 bases: TGTGCCAGCAGCTCGACAGGGGCGGGACTGTTTTTT. It codes for CASSSTGAGLFF.

This clonotype was counted at least ten times. This chain links TRBV20-1 with TRBJ1-5; D possibly corresponds to TRBD1 (6 bases). The V end was cut by 2 bases, the J end by 3 bases, with 17 bases between. Germline loops: CDR1 DFQATT, CDR2 SNEGSKA (reference sequence). The CDR3 is 16 amino acids. The CDR3 region has the DNA TGCAGTGCTAGATATCCCGGACAGCGCAACAATCAGCCCCAGCATTTT. This sequence encodes CSARYPGQRNNQPQHF.

This chain links TRBV28 with TRBJ2-2; D is possibly TRBD2 (7 bases). This CDR3 region has 19 residues. Trimming cost V 3 bases and J 0 bases, with 20 bases left between them. Germline V gene data show CDR1 as MDHEN and CDR2 as SYDVKM. CDR3 nucleotides: TGTGCCAGCAGTTTGGGGAGGGACACACTCAACGCGAACACCGGGGAGCTGTTTTTT. Translated, it gives CASSLGRDTLNANTGELFF.

This clonotype appeared a few times. This chain uses TRBV15 with TRBJ1-4; 8 positions match TRBD1. J lost 7 bases, V lost 3 bases, and 7 bases had no gene match. This CDR3 region has 15 residues. Germline CDR1 and CDR2: LNHNV and YYDKDF (reference sequence). The CDR3 DNA follows: TGTGCCACCAGCAGGTCCAGGGGGCTCGGTGAAAAACTGTTTTTT. This translates into CATSRSRGLGEKLFF.

This clonotype was seen repeatedly, ten times or more. This chain connects TRBV21-1 to TRBJ1-1. TRBV21-1 is a listed pseudogene. This CDR3 spans 15 amino acids. In nucleotides, the CDR3 is TGTGCCAGCAGCCAAAGGCGGAGGGGTTGCACTGAAGCTTTCTTT. Translating gives CASSQRRRGCTEAFF.

J is TRBJ2-2 and V is TRBV12-3 or TRBV12-4; possible D gene TRBD1, 5 bases. CDR3 length: 16 residues. The V end was cut by 6 bases, the J end by 2 bases, with 16 bases between. The CDR3 is CASSPSKGINTGELFF. Here the CDR3 DNA reads TGTGCCAGCAGCCCATCTAAGGGGATTAACACCGGGGAGCTGTTTTTT.

This chain links TRBV4-3 with TRBJ1-2; 10 nucleotides line up with TRBD1. CDR3 length: 15 amino acids. Germline lookup yields CDR1 LGHNA and CDR2 YSLEER. V gave up 0 bases and J gave up 8 bases; unmatched junction bases: 6. CDR3 nucleotides: TGCGCCAGCAGCCAAGATTTGACAGGGGGCGTCGGCTACACCTTC. Protein sequence: CASSQDLTGGVGYTF.

This clonotype was counted only a few times. V usage is TRBV3-1 and J usage is TRBJ1-3; maybe TRBD1 (5 bases). Trimming removed 4 bases at V and 0 bases at J, with 13 bases between. CDR1 is LGHDT, CDR2 YNNKEL, per germline (reference sequence). The length of the CDR3 is 16 residues. The CDR3 protein is CASSPLGGASGNTIYF. As DNA, the CDR3 is TGTGCCAGCAGCCCACTGGGAGGGGCCTCTGGAAACACCATATATTTT.

The rearrangement uses TRBV4-1 and TRBJ2-7, with D perhaps TRBD2 (6 bases). Between the trimmed V and J ends, which lost 3 bases and 0 bases, there was a span of 18 bases. Per germline, CDR1 MGHRA and CDR2 YSYEKL. The CDR3 extends over 17 amino acids. CDR3 sequence (DNA): TGCGCCAGCAGCCAGGAAAGTAGCGGCCTTAGCTCCTACGAGCAGTACTTC. This sequence encodes CASSQESSGLSSYEQYF.

This clonotype occurred a few times. V usage is TRBV6-5 and J usage is TRBJ1-6; D ambiguous. The CDR3 totals 18 residues. V dropped 0 bases and J dropped 0 bases, with 12 bases sitting between them. Germline V lookup: CDR1 MNHEY, CDR2 SVGAGI. The CDR3 coding sequence is TGTGCCAGCAGTTACTCGCACAGTACAAGCTCCTATAATTCACCCCTCCACTTT. It codes for CASSYSHSTSSYNSPLHF.

Only a few counts were recorded for this clonotype. The chain employs TRBV29-1 and TRBJ2-1; 14 bases match TRBD2. CDR1 SQVTM and CDR2 ANQGSEA come from the germline V gene. This CDR3 comprises 15 residues. Losses at the gene ends were 3 bases for V and 9 bases for J; bases not matched to a gene: 7. The CDR3 region is CSVEGLAGVVGEQFF. As DNA, the CDR3 is TGCAGCGTTGAGGGACTAGCGGGAGTCGTGGGTGAGCAGTTCTTC.

This clonotype has just a few counts. In DNA, the CDR3 is TGTGCCAGCTCGCGACAGGGGCTGAGGGGAAACACTGAAGCTTTCTTT. Translating it yields CASSRQGLRGNTEAFF. The J gene is TRBJ1-1, the V gene TRBV18, with TRBD1 identical over 8 bases. Germline V gives CDR1 KGHSH, CDR2 LQKENI. The CDR3 contains 16 residues. Losses at the gene ends were 6 bases for V and 2 bases for J; bases not matched to a gene: 11.

This clonotype was detected a few times. The rearrangement links TRBV29-1 to TRBJ2-3; TRBD2 matches at 13 bases. The trim removed 3 bases at V and 6 bases at J, leaving 6 bases unmatched. Germline CDR1 is SQVTM and CDR2 is ANQGSEA. The CDR3 spans 15 residues. The CDR3 bases are TGCAGCGTTGATGGGACTAGCGGGGTGGTGGATACGCAGTATTTT. It is translated as CSVDGTSGVVDTQYF.

V and J are TRBV11-2 and TRBJ2-3, with TRBD1 matching 9 bases. Germline V gene sequence: CDR1 SGHAT, CDR2 FQNNGV. The J segment lost 1 base and the V segment lost 5 bases, leaving 7 bases of the junction unmatched. This CDR3 region has 16 residues. Written as DNA, the CDR3 is TGTGCCAGCAGCCAATTACAGGGGGCCCGCACAGATACGCAGTATTTT. Translation gives CASSQLQGARTDTQYF.

This clonotype came up many times. The chain carries TRBV7-3 and TRBJ2-1; no clear D gene. Germline V CDR1 and CDR2: SGHTA, FQGTGA. V was shortened by 5 bases and J by 7 bases, with 18 bases between the two germline ends. CDR3 size: 15 residues. The chain's CDR3 is CASSISRDWGNEQFF. The CDR3 region has the DNA TGTGCCAGCAGCATTTCCCGCGACTGGGGTAATGAGCAGTTCTTC.